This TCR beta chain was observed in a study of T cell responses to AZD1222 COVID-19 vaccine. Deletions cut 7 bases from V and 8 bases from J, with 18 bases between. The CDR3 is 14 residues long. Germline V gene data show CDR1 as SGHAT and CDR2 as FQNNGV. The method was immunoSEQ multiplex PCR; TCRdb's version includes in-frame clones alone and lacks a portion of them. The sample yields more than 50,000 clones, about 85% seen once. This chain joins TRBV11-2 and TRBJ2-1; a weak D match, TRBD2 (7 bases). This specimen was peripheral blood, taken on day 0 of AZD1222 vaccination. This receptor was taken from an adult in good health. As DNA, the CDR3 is TGTGCCAGCACTAAGGGGGGGGGTAGCTATGAGCAGTTCTTC. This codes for CASTKGGGSYEQFF.